One T cell receptor (beta chain) is described in this entry. The data stem from a study of OX40 agonist ivuxolimab in advanced cancers. Here immunoSEQ multiplex PCR was the method, and the copy in TCRdb shows in-frame clones only, minus some. The sample has some 37,000 clones, about 81% seen once; the top ten hold about 24%. V lost 5 bases and J lost 8, with 27 bases in between. Germline V CDR1 and CDR2: MDHEN, SYDVKM. The CDR3 spans 17 residues. The chain links TRBV28 to TRBJ1-2, with D possibly being TRBD1 (5 bases). The material sequenced was CD4+ or CD8+ T cells sorted from blood, taken in a trial of the OX40 agonist ivuxolimab. The sequence was collected from an adult with an advanced solid tumor such as melanoma, head and neck, liver or kidney cancer. The CDR3 DNA reads as TGTGCCAGCAGTCGCGCCGGGACTCGCAGAGGAGAGAACGGCTACACCTTC. It is translated as CASSRAGTRRGENGYTF.